This is a list of T cell receptor beta chains from one sample in a study of blood T cell repertoires in COVID-19. Clones were sequenced by immunoSEQ multiplex PCR, and TCRdb holds only the in-frame ones, with some missing. The data contain 200,000 to 250,000 clones, 84% of them seen just once; the ten biggest clones take up approximately 2%. The source material was PBMCs or T cells enriched from blood (not recorded which). These receptors originate from a man aged 55 to 70 who had recovered from COVID-19. Both conserved end residues are part of each CDR3. Each record gives: D gene, V gene, clone size, J gene, CDR3 protein, CDR3 DNA. D genes are given only for firm matches. Some rows mark clone size as missing; the rest say once, few, many or name a class of expanded clone.

d_gene: -; v_gene: TRBV7-5; abundance: many; j_gene: TRBJ2-2; CDR3aa: CARSLGPEAGVTGELFF; CDR3nt: TGTGCCAGAAGCTTAGGGCCTGAGGCGGGGGTGACCGGGGAGCTGTTTTTT
d_gene: -; v_gene: TRBV18; abundance: -; j_gene: TRBJ1-2; CDR3aa: CASSPQGHGYTF; CDR3nt: TGTGCCAGCTCACCACAGGGGCATGGCTACACCTTC
d_gene: TRBD2; v_gene: TRBV25-1; abundance: few; j_gene: TRBJ2-3; CDR3aa: CASSPWTSGTDTQYF; CDR3nt: TGTGCCAGCAGTCCCTGGACTAGCGGAACAGATACGCAGTATTTT
d_gene: -; v_gene: TRBV19; abundance: few; j_gene: TRBJ1-4; CDR3aa: CASSSKTVTTNEKLFF; CDR3nt: TGTGCCAGTAGTTCCAAGACAGTAACAACTAATGAAAAACTGTTTTTT
d_gene: -; v_gene: TRBV7-2; abundance: -; j_gene: TRBJ1-2; CDR3aa: CASSLWIGDYGYTF; CDR3nt: TGTGCCAGCAGCTTATGGATAGGGGATTATGGCTACACCTTC
d_gene: TRBD1; v_gene: TRBV2; abundance: -; j_gene: TRBJ1-5; CDR3aa: CASRLGQGNSNQPQHF; CDR3nt: TGTGCCAGCAGGTTGGGACAGGGCAATAGCAATCAGCCCCAGCATTTT
d_gene: -; v_gene: TRBV19; abundance: -; j_gene: TRBJ2-2; CDR3aa: CASSPTRSNTGELFF; CDR3nt: TGTGCCAGTAGTCCGACTAGATCGAACACCGGGGAGCTGTTTTTT
d_gene: -; v_gene: TRBV3-1/TRBV3-2; abundance: -; j_gene: TRBJ1-6; CDR3aa: CASSSVGGTINSPLHF; CDR3nt: TGTGCCAGCAGTTCGGTTGGGGGGACGATCAATTCACCCCTCCACTTT
d_gene: TRBD1; v_gene: TRBV7-9; abundance: -; j_gene: TRBJ2-3; CDR3aa: CASTSGQSKADTQYF; CDR3nt: TGTGCCAGTACCTCGGGACAGAGTAAGGCAGATACGCAGTATTTT
d_gene: TRBD1; v_gene: TRBV7-2; abundance: -; j_gene: TRBJ1-2; CDR3aa: CASSWTGIEGYTF; CDR3nt: TGTGCCAGCAGCTGGACAGGGATTGAAGGCTACACCTTC
d_gene: -; v_gene: TRBV19; abundance: -; j_gene: TRBJ1-4; CDR3aa: CASSPGGRTNEKLFF; CDR3nt: TGTGCCAGTAGTCCCGGGGGTAGAACTAATGAAAAACTGTTTTTT
d_gene: TRBD2; v_gene: TRBV18; abundance: few; j_gene: TRBJ2-3; CDR3aa: CASSPGAGGRTDTQYF; CDR3nt: TGTGCCAGCTCACCTGGAGCGGGGGGGCGAACAGATACGCAGTATTTT
d_gene: TRBD1; v_gene: TRBV6-5; abundance: -; j_gene: TRBJ1-1; CDR3aa: CASSRTGVMNTEAFF; CDR3nt: TGTGCCAGCAGCAGGACAGGGGTCATGAACACTGAAGCTTTCTTT
d_gene: TRBD2; v_gene: TRBV7-8; abundance: -; j_gene: TRBJ2-1; CDR3aa: CASSGRGLASYEQFF; CDR3nt: TGTGCCAGCAGCGGGCGGGGACTAGCTTCATATGAGCAGTTCTTC
d_gene: TRBD2; v_gene: TRBV19; abundance: few; j_gene: TRBJ2-7; CDR3aa: CASSTSSGGSYEQYF; CDR3nt: TGTGCCAGTAGTACCTCTAGCGGGGGCTCCTACGAGCAGTACTTC
d_gene: -; v_gene: TRBV6-1; abundance: -; j_gene: TRBJ1-5; CDR3aa: CASSDGSNQPQHF; CDR3nt: TGTGCCAGCAGTGACGGTAGCAATCAGCCCCAGCATTTT
d_gene: -; v_gene: TRBV5-4; abundance: -; j_gene: TRBJ2-4; CDR3aa: CASSFQGGPTPALAKNIQYF; CDR3nt: TGTGCCAGCAGCTTTCAGGGAGGACCTACTCCCGCCTTAGCCAAAAACATTCAGTACTTC
d_gene: -; v_gene: TRBV27; abundance: -; j_gene: TRBJ2-2; CDR3aa: CASGPGFQTNTGELFF; CDR3nt: TGTGCCAGCGGTCCGGGATTTCAGACCAACACCGGGGAGCTGTTTTTT
d_gene: TRBD2; v_gene: TRBV7-3; abundance: -; j_gene: TRBJ2-3; CDR3aa: CASSVTSGDTDTQYF; CDR3nt: TGTGCCAGCAGCGTCACTAGCGGGGACACAGATACGCAGTATTTT
d_gene: -; v_gene: TRBV7-9; abundance: -; j_gene: TRBJ2-2; CDR3aa: CASDGSQMNTGELFF; CDR3nt: TGTGCCAGCGACGGGAGCCAGATGAACACCGGGGAGCTGTTTTTT
d_gene: -; v_gene: TRBV7-6; abundance: -; j_gene: TRBJ2-7; CDR3aa: CASSLVGGDEQYF; CDR3nt: TGTGCCAGCAGCTTAGTCGGAGGGGATGAGCAGTACTTC
d_gene: -; v_gene: TRBV4-1; abundance: -; j_gene: TRBJ1-4; CDR3aa: CASSQQEGTNEKLFF; CDR3nt: TGCGCCAGCAGCCAACAGGAGGGGACTAATGAAAAACTGTTTTTT
d_gene: -; v_gene: TRBV18; abundance: -; j_gene: TRBJ2-7; CDR3aa: CASSLGTYEQYF; CDR3nt: TGTGCCAGCTCTCTCGGGACCTACGAGCAGTACTTC
d_gene: -; v_gene: TRBV7-9; abundance: -; j_gene: TRBJ2-1; CDR3aa: CASSSFTYYNEQFF; CDR3nt: TGTGCCAGCAGCTCCTTTACCTATTACAATGAGCAGTTCTTC
d_gene: TRBD2; v_gene: TRBV4-1; abundance: -; j_gene: TRBJ2-5; CDR3aa: CASSQDSGTSVSQETQYF; CDR3nt: TGCGCCAGCAGCCAAGATAGCGGGACTAGCGTATCACAAGAGACCCAGTACTTC
d_gene: -; v_gene: TRBV3-1/TRBV3-2; abundance: -; j_gene: TRBJ1-1; CDR3aa: CASSQLNSEAFF; CDR3nt: TGTGCCAGCAGCCAACTGAACTCTGAAGCTTTCTTT
d_gene: TRBD1; v_gene: TRBV27; abundance: -; j_gene: TRBJ2-5; CDR3aa: CASRKGTGAQETQYF; CDR3nt: TGTGCCAGCAGAAAAGGGACAGGGGCTCAAGAGACCCAGTACTTC
d_gene: -; v_gene: TRBV20-1; abundance: -; j_gene: TRBJ2-3; CDR3aa: CSASLDIGTDTQYF; CDR3nt: TGCAGTGCTAGTCTGGACATCGGCACAGATACGCAGTATTTT
d_gene: -; v_gene: TRBV3-1/TRBV3-2; abundance: -; j_gene: TRBJ2-1; CDR3aa: CASSQGTYEQFF; CDR3nt: TGTGCCAGCAGCCAAGGGACATATGAGCAGTTCTTC
d_gene: -; v_gene: TRBV5-1; abundance: few; j_gene: TRBJ2-3; CDR3aa: CASSLGAGTDTQYF; CDR3nt: TGCGCCAGCAGCTTGGGGGCGGGAACAGATACGCAGTATTTT
d_gene: -; v_gene: TRBV14; abundance: -; j_gene: TRBJ1-6; CDR3aa: CASSPRQDSPLHF; CDR3nt: TGTGCCAGCAGCCCGAGACAGGATTCACCCCTCCACTTT
d_gene: -; v_gene: TRBV2; abundance: many; j_gene: TRBJ2-7; CDR3aa: CASSEALPGAEQYF; CDR3nt: TGTGCCAGCAGTGAAGCGCTTCCAGGGGCCGAGCAGTACTTC
d_gene: TRBD2; v_gene: TRBV18; abundance: -; j_gene: TRBJ2-1; CDR3aa: CASSSSGGPDNEQFF; CDR3nt: TGTGCCAGCTCATCAAGCGGGGGGCCTGACAATGAGCAGTTCTTC
d_gene: TRBD2; v_gene: TRBV24-1; abundance: -; j_gene: TRBJ2-1; CDR3aa: CATSDLTSGPYNEQFF; CDR3nt: TGTGCCACCAGTGATTTAACTAGCGGGCCCTACAATGAGCAGTTCTTC
d_gene: -; v_gene: TRBV3-1/TRBV3-2; abundance: -; j_gene: TRBJ1-2; CDR3aa: CASSPKGGSPYGYTF; CDR3nt: TGTGCCAGCAGCCCCAAAGGTGGGAGCCCCTATGGCTACACCTTC
d_gene: TRBD1; v_gene: TRBV10-2; abundance: few; j_gene: TRBJ1-2; CDR3aa: CASSEFRTGRDYGYTF; CDR3nt: TGCGCCAGCAGTGAGTTTCGGACAGGGAGGGACTATGGCTACACCTTC